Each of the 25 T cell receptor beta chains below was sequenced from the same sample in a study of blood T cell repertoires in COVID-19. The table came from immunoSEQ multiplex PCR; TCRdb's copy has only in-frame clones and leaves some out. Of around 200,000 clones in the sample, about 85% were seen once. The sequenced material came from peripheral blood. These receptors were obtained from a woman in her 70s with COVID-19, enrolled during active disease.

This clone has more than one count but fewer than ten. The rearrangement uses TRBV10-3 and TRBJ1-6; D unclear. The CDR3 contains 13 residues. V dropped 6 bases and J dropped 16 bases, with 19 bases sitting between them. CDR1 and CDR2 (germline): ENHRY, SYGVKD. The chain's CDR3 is CAIRELDKEPLHF. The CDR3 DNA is TGTGCCATCAGAGAACTTGACAAGGAACCGCTCCACTTT.

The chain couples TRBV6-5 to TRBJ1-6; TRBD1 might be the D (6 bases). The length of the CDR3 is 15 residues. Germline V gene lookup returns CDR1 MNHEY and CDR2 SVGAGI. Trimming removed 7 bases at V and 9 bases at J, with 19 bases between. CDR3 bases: TGTGCCAGCAATCTGAACAGGGAGTTGGGTTCACCCCTCCACTTT. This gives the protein CASNLNRELGSPLHF.

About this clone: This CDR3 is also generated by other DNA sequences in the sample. The CDR3 loop is CASSWDREAFF. The CDR3, as DNA: TGTGCCAGCAGTTGGGACAGAGAGGCTTTCTTT. The chain links TRBV28 to TRBJ1-1; 7 bases map to TRBD1. J lost 11 bases, V lost 4 bases, and 4 bases had no gene match. This CDR3 has 11 amino acids. The germline V gene encodes CDR1 MDHEN and CDR2 SYDVKM.

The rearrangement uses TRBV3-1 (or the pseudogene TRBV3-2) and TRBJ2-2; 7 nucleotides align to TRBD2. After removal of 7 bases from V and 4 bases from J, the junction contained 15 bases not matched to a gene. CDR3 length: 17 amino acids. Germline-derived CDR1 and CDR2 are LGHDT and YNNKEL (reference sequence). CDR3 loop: CASTPWRGTQGTGELFF. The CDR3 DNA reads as TGTGCCAGCACTCCTTGGCGGGGGACCCAGGGCACCGGGGAGCTGTTTTTT.

The CDR3 DNA follows: TGTGCCACCAGTGATTTGCCGGGACTGGGGTTAAGAGATACGCAGTATTTT. It yields the protein CATSDLPGLGLRDTQYF. The genes are TRBV24-1 and TRBJ2-3, with a weak D call TRBD2 (6 bases). The germline V gene encodes CDR1 KGHDR and CDR2 SFDVKD. CDR3 length: 17 amino acids. The ends were cut back, 0 bases at V and 5 bases at J, with 17 bases in the middle.

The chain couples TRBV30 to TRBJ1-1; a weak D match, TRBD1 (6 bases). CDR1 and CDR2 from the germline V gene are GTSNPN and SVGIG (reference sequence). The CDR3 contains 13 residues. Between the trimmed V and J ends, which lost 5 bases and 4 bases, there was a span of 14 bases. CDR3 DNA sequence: TGTGCCTGGGATACAGGGATAGCCACTGAAGCTTTCTTT. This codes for CAWDTGIATEAFF.

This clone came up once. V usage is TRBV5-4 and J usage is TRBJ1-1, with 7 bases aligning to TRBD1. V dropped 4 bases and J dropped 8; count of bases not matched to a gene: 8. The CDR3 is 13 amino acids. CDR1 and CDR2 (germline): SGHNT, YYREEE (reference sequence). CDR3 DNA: TGTGCCAGCAGCAAGGGGACAGCTACCGAAGCTTTCTTT. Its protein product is CASSKGTATEAFF.

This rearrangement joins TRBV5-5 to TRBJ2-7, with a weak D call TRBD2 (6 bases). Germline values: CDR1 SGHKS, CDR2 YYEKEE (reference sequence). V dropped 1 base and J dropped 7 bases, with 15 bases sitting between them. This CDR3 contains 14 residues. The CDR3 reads CASSLSHTAGEQYF. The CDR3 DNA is TGTGCCAGCAGCTTGTCTCACACGGCGGGGGAGCAGTACTTC.

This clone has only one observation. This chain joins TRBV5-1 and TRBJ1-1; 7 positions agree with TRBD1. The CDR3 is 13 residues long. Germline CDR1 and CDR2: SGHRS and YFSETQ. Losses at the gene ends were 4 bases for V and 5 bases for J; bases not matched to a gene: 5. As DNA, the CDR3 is TGCGCCAGCAGCGTTCCAGGGGGGACTGAAGCTTTCTTT. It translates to CASSVPGGTEAFF.

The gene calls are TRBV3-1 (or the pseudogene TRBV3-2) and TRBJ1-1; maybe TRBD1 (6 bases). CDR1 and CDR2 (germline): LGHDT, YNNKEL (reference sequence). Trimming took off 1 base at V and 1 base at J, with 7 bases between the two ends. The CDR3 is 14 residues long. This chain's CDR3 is CASSQAGQNTEAFF. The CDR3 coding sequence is TGTGCCAGCAGCCAAGCGGGACAGAACACTGAAGCTTTCTTT.

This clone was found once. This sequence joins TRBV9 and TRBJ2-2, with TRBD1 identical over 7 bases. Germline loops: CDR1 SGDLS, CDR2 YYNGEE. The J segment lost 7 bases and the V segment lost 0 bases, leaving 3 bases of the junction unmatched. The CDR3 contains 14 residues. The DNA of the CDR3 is TGTGCCAGCAGCGTAGAAGGGGGCAGCGGGGAGCTGTTTTTT. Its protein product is CASSVEGGSGELFF. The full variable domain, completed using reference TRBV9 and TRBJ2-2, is DSGVTQTPKHLITATGQRVTLRCSPRSGDLSVYWYQQSLDQGLQFLIQYYNGEERAKGNILERFSAQQFPDLHSELNLSSLELGDSALYFCASSVEGGSGELFFGEGSRLTVL.

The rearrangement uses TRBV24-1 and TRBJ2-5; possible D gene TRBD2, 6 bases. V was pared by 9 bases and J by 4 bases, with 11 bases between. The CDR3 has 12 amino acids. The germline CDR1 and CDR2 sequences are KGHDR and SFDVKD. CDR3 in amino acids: CATGGPSETQYF. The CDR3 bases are TGTGCCACCGGAGGGCCCTCAGAGACCCAGTACTTC.

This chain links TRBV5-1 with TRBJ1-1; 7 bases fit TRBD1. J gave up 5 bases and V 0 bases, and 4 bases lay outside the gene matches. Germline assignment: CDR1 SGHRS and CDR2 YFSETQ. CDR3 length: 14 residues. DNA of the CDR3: TGCGCCAGCAGCTTGGTTGCGACAGGGACTGAAGCTTTCTTT. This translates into CASSLVATGTEAFF.

The CDR3 region is CASSLGDRSSVYTQYF. The CDR3 bases are TGTGCCAGCAGCTTAGGGGACAGGTCCAGCGTGTATACGCAGTATTTT. J is TRBJ2-3 and V is TRBV7-2, with TRBD1 identical over 8 bases. Unmatched junction bases numbered 10, after V lost 1 base and J lost 7 bases. The CDR3 sequence is 16 residues long. CDR1 and CDR2 (germline): SGHTA, FQGNSA.

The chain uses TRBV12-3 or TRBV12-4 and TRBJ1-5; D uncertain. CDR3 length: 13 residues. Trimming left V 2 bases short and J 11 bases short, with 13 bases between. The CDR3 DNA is TGTGCCAGCAGTTTAAGTCTCCAGAATGCCCAGCATTTT. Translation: CASSLSLQNAQHF.

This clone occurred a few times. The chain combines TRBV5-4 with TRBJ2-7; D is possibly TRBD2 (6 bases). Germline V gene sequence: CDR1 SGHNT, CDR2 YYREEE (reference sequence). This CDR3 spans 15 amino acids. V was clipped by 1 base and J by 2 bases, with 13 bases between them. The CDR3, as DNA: TGTGCCAGCAGCTTGAACGGGAGCAGACCCTACGAGCAGTACTTC. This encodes CASSLNGSRPYEQYF.

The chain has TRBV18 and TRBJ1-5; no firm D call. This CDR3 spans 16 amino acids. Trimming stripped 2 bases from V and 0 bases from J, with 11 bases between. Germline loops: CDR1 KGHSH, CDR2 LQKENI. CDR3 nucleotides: TGTGCCAGCTCACCATCAGGTCCTAATAGCAATCAGCCCCAGCATTTT. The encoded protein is CASSPSGPNSNQPQHF.

Written as DNA, the CDR3 is TGTGCCAGCAGACTCGGAGCCTACAATGAGCAGTTCTTC. Protein sequence: CASRLGAYNEQFF. The gene calls are TRBV5-6 and TRBJ2-1; D unresolved. Germline V lookup: CDR1 SGHDT, CDR2 YYEEEE. Between the trimmed V and J ends, which lost 5 bases and 2 bases, there was a span of 8 bases. This CDR3 contains 13 residues.

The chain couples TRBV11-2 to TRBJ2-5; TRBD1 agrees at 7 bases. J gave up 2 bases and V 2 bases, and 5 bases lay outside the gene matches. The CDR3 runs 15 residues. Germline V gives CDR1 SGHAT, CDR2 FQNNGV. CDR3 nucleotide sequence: TGTGCCAGCAGCTTACAGACAGGGCGGCAAGAGACCCAGTACTTC. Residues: CASSLQTGRQETQYF.

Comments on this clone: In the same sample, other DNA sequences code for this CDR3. The CDR3 is CASSPGQNYGYTF. The CDR3 bases are TGTGCCAGCAGTCCAGGACAAAACTATGGCTACACCTTC. The chain combines TRBV12-3 or TRBV12-4 with TRBJ1-2; D possibly corresponds to TRBD1 (5 bases). The ends were cut back, 5 bases at V and 2 bases at J, with 9 bases in the middle. The CDR3 covers 13 residues.

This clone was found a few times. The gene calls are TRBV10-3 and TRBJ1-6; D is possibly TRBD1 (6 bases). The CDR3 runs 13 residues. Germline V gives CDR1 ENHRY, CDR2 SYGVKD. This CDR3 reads CEVGTYYNSPLHF. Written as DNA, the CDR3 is TGTGAGGTCGGGACATACTATAATTCACCCCTCCACTTT.

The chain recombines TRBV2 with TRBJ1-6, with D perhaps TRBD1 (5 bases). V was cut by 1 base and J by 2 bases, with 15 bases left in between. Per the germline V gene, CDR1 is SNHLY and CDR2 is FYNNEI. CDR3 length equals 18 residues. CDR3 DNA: TGTGCCAGCAGTGAAGAGGGGCAGGGAAGCGCCTATAATTCACCCCTCCACTTT. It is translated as CASSEEGQGSAYNSPLHF.

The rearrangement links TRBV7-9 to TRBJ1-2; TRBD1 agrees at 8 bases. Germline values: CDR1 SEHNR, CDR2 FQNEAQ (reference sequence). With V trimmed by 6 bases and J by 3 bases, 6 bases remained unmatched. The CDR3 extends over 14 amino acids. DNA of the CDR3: TGTGCCAGCAGTCGCGGACAGGGAGACTATGGCTACACCTTC. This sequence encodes CASSRGQGDYGYTF. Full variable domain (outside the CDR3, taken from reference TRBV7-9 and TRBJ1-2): DTGVSQNPRHKITKRGQNVTFRCDPISEHNRLYWYRQTLGQGPEFLTYFQNEAQLEKSRLLSDRFSAERPKGSFSTLEIQRTEQGDSAMYLCASSRGQGDYGYTFGSGTRLTVV.

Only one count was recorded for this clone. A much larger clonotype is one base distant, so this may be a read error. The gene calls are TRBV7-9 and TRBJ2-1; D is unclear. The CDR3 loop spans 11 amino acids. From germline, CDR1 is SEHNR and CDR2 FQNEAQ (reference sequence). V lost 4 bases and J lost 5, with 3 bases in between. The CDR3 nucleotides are TGTGCCAGCAGCTCTAACAATGAGCAGTTCTTC. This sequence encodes CASSSNNEQFF. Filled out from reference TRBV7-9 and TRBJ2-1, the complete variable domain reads DTGVSQNPRHKITKRGQNVTFRCDPISEHNRLYWYRQTLGQGPEFLTYFQNEAQLEKSRLLSDRFSAERPKGSFSTLEIQRTEQGDSAMYLCASSSNNEQFFGPGTRLTVL.

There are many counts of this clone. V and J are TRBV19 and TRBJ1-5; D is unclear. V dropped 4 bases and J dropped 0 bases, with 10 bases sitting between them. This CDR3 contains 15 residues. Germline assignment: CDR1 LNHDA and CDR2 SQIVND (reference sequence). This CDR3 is CASSNRSYSNQPQHF. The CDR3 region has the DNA TGTGCCAGTAGTAATCGGAGTTATAGCAATCAGCCCCAGCATTTT.